Listed below are T cell receptor beta chains from one sample, sequenced in a study of blood T cell repertoires in COVID-19. Clones were read by immunoSEQ multiplex PCR, and TCRdb kept only the in-frame ones, dropping some. Of 300,000 to 450,000 clones listed, approximately 86% are singletons. Sequencing used peripheral blood. These receptors all come from a human donor in a cohort sampled during active COVID-19. Both conserved end residues are trimmed from each CDR3. Each record gives: J gene, V gene, CDR3 protein.

>TRBJ1-5|TRBV6-5
ASSLDSNQPQH
>TRBJ1-1|TRBV3-1/TRBV3-2
ASSQSGLVAEAF
>TRBJ2-5|TRBV24-1
ATSDYLTSGRKETQY
>TRBJ2-5|TRBV19
ASSIQAGQETQY
>TRBJ2-2|TRBV9
ARSVGGGGTGELF
>TRBJ1-2|TRBV5-1
ASSSDRTYGYT
>TRBJ1-5|TRBV24-1
ATSPRASNQPQH
>TRBJ2-7|TRBV3-1/TRBV3-2
ASSQVREQY
>TRBJ2-1|TRBV2
ASSEALGYTEQF
>TRBJ2-1|TRBV19
ASSIGLAQLGHEQF
>TRBJ1-1|TRBV2
ASSEAGGGLAGNTEAF